Below are 25 T cell receptor beta chains sequenced from a single sample in a study of blood T cells in healthy people across ages (dated by TCRdb to the mid-2010s). Libraries were prepared through 5' RACE. Sequencing was performed on an Illumina HiSeq 2500. The second PCR ran for about 7 to 11 cycles and used a J-beta primer mix along with a sample-barcoded 5' primer. TCRdb reanalyzed the raw reads on its own, using fastp at Q25 for trimming and MiXCR for clone calling, and kept in-frame beta chains. Each CDR3 protein appears once, grouped with its most common genes and DNA. Across this sample there are about 680,000 distinct CDR3 sequences, with approximately 50% seen only once. Roughly 31% of the sample is taken by the ten largest. Input material: blood. The receptors derive from a woman aged 55-69 years in good health.

The CDR3 loop is CASSGGQAVSHEQFF. The CDR3 DNA reads TGTGCCAGCAGTGGGGGCCAAGCAGTCTCACATGAGCAGTTCTTC. The chain recombines TRBV2 with TRBJ2-1, with TRBD1 as a possible D gene (5 bases). Germline V gene data show CDR1 as SNHLY and CDR2 as FYNNEI. Trimming removed 4 bases at V and 8 bases at J, with 18 bases between. The CDR3 length is 15 residues.

V usage is TRBV27 and J usage is TRBJ2-1, with a tentative D call TRBD1 (5 bases). V was pared by 5 bases and J by 0 bases, with 14 bases between. The germline CDR1 and CDR2 sequences are MNHEY and SMNVEV (reference sequence). The CDR3 totals 16 residues. CDR3 in amino acids: CASSIYRWASYNEQFF. CDR3 DNA sequence: TGTGCCAGCAGTATATACAGGTGGGCCTCCTACAATGAGCAGTTCTTC.

The V gene is TRBV6-2 or TRBV6-3, the J gene TRBJ2-1, with 9 positions matching TRBD1. Trimming removed 6 bases from V and 8 bases from J; junction bases left unmatched: 8. Germline V gives CDR1 MNHEY, CDR2 SVGEGT. This CDR3 has 14 residues. CDR3 loop: CASSDPGQGYEQFF. The CDR3 DNA reads as TGTGCCAGCAGCGACCCCGGACAGGGGTATGAGCAGTTCTTC.

This clonotype has only a few counts. The chain uses TRBV5-1 and TRBJ2-7; D could derive from TRBD1 or TRBD2 (5 bases each). Germline-derived CDR1 and CDR2 are SGHRS and YFSETQ. Trimming left V 5 bases short and J 0 bases short, with 12 bases between. The CDR3 runs to 14 residues. The chain's CDR3 is CASSPGTYSYEQYF. The CDR3 DNA reads as TGCGCCAGCAGTCCCGGGACGTACTCCTACGAGCAGTACTTC. Combining the CDR3 with reference TRBV5-1 and TRBJ2-7 gives the whole variable domain KAGVTQTPRYLIKTRGQQVTLSCSPISGHRSVSWYQQTPGQGLQFLFEYFSETQRNKGNFPGRFSGRQFSNSRSEMNVSTLELGDSALYLCASSPGTYSYEQYFGPGTRLTVT.

The gene calls are TRBV6-2 or TRBV6-3 and TRBJ2-5, with TRBD1 identical over 7 bases. CDR3 size: 15 residues. In germline, CDR1 is MNHEY, CDR2 SVGEGT. V was pared by 6 bases and J by 5 bases, with 12 bases of the junction left unmatched. As DNA, the CDR3 is TGTGCCAGCAGGGGATTACAGGGGTTTAAGGAGACCCAGTACTTC. It is translated as CASRGLQGFKETQYF.

The chain is built from TRBV20-1 and TRBJ2-1, with D unclear. CDR1 is DFQATT and CDR2 is SNEGSKA in the germline V gene (reference sequence). The CDR3 totals 12 residues. V shed 2 bases and J shed 6 bases, with 8 bases lying between them. The CDR3 protein is CSARLIPNEQFF. In nucleotides, the CDR3 is TGCAGTGCTAGACTCATACCCAATGAGCAGTTCTTC.

This clonotype was seen more than once but under ten times. The V and J genes are TRBV29-1 and TRBJ2-5; a possible D gene is TRBD1 (7 bases). V lost 5 bases to trimming and J lost 0 bases, with 13 bases between them. Germline CDR1 reads SQVTM; CDR2 reads ANQGSEA. The CDR3 consists of 14 residues. CDR3 sequence (DNA): TGCAGCGTTTGGACAGGAGGGAACCAAGAGACCCAGTACTTC. The encoded protein is CSVWTGGNQETQYF.

This clonotype was counted between two and nine times. V and J are TRBV5-1 and TRBJ2-5; D is possibly TRBD2 (6 bases). Trimming pared 6 bases from V and 2 bases from J, leaving 11 bases between. CDR1 SGHRS and CDR2 YFSETQ come from the germline V gene. The CDR3 is 13 residues long. The CDR3, as DNA: TGCGCCAGCAAAATTGGAGGGCAAGAGACCCAGTACTTC. Translated: CASKIGGQETQYF.

J is TRBJ2-4 and V is TRBV27; 10 nucleotides line up with TRBD1. The DNA matches TRBJ2-7 better at its end, which makes the J call doubtful. CDR1 and CDR2 from the germline V gene are MNHEY and SMNVEV (reference sequence). CDR3 size: 15 residues. The CDR3, as DNA: TGTGCCAGCAGTTATGGGACAGGGGTGGTCTACGAGCAGTACTTC. Encoded protein: CASSYGTGVVYEQYF.

The V gene is TRBV5-1, the J gene TRBJ1-1; D is unclear. The ends were cut back, 0 bases at V and 2 bases at J, with 8 bases in the middle. CDR1 and CDR2 (germline): SGHRS, YFSETQ. This CDR3 spans 14 amino acids. The CDR3 is CASSLDRINTEAFF. In nucleotides, the CDR3 is TGCGCCAGCAGCTTGGATCGGATCAACACTGAAGCTTTCTTT.

The chain recombines TRBV15 with TRBJ2-1; 12 bases match TRBD2. Germline V gene data show CDR1 as LNHNV and CDR2 as YYDKDF (reference sequence). The trim removed 5 bases at V and 7 bases at J, leaving 6 bases unmatched. The CDR3 runs to 15 residues. The CDR3 region has the DNA TGTGCCACCAGCTACAGACTAGCGGGAGAGAATGAGCAGTTCTTC. This encodes CATSYRLAGENEQFF.

The chain combines TRBV20-1 with TRBJ2-5; 12 nucleotides line up with TRBD2. The CDR3 spans 16 residues. Germline V gene sequence: CDR1 DFQATT, CDR2 SNEGSKA (reference sequence). With 0 bases clipped from V and 5 bases from J, the junction kept 7 bases outside the gene matches. The CDR3 loop reads CSARDVTSGSTETQYF. In DNA form, the CDR3 reads TGCAGTGCTAGAGATGTGACTAGCGGGAGTACGGAGACCCAGTACTTC.

This clonotype was observed a handful of times. The rearrangement links TRBV29-1 to TRBJ2-2, with D possibly being TRBD1 (6 bases). The V gene lost 7 bases and the J gene lost 2 bases, with 14 bases spanning the gap. This CDR3 contains 14 residues. Per the germline V gene, CDR1 is SQVTM and CDR2 is ANQGSEA. The CDR3 sequence is CSGSTGPNTGELFF. The DNA for the CDR3 is TGCAGCGGATCAACAGGGCCCAACACCGGGGAGCTGTTTTTT.

CDR3 DNA sequence: TGTGCCAGCAGTTCCCGGGCCCTAATTGGTGGCACAGATACGCAGTATTTT. Its translation is CASSSRALIGGTDTQYF. The V call is TRBV12-3 or TRBV12-4, the J call TRBJ2-3; D gene unclear. Trimming pared 4 bases from V and 1 base from J, leaving 18 bases between. This CDR3 is built from 17 residues.

The genes are TRBV7-2 and TRBJ2-1, with D hard to call. The J call is in doubt because the DNA end fits TRBJ2-7 better. Germline CDR1 reads SGHTA; CDR2 reads FQGNSA. The CDR3 is 14 amino acids. CDR3: CASSLAHNYNEQYF. CDR3 sequence (DNA): TGTGCCAGCAGCTTAGCACACAACTACAATGAGCAGTACTTC.

This chain uses TRBV7-3 with TRBJ2-1; 10 bases map to TRBD2. The length of the CDR3 is 17 residues. The germline gives CDR1 SGHTA, CDR2 FQGTGA. Losses at the gene ends were 5 bases for V and 3 bases for J; bases not matched to a gene: 10. The DNA of the CDR3 is TGTGCCAGCAGCCCCAGCCCCGTAGCGGGAGGCTACAATGAGCAGTTCTTC. Residues: CASSPSPVAGGYNEQFF.

The V call is TRBV5-1, the J call TRBJ2-5; the match to TRBD1 covers 7 bases. The germline V gene has CDR1 SGHRS and CDR2 YFSETQ. The CDR3 totals 14 residues. V trimming: 4 bases; J trimming: 3 bases; junction bases outside the gene matches: 6. The CDR3 sequence: CASSPGTEKETQYF. Written as DNA, the CDR3 is TGCGCCAGCAGCCCCGGGACAGAAAAAGAGACCCAGTACTTC.

The chain couples TRBV7-2 to TRBJ2-7; 10 positions match TRBD2. The CDR3 length is 15 residues. J lost 0 bases, V lost 3 bases, and 2 bases had no gene match. Germline assignment: CDR1 SGHTA and CDR2 FQGNSA. As DNA, the CDR3 is TGTGCCAGCAGCTTCGGACTAGCGGACTCCTACGAGCAGTACTTC. The encoded protein is CASSFGLADSYEQYF.

The chain combines TRBV29-1 with TRBJ2-1, with D possibly called TRBD1 or TRBD2 (6 bases each). Germline V lookup: CDR1 SQVTM, CDR2 ANQGSEA. V gave up 4 bases and J gave up 6 bases, with 13 bases separating them. The CDR3 covers 13 residues. CDR3 nucleotide sequence: TGCAGCGTTGGGGGGGCCCTTCCCAATGAGCAGTTCTTC. This gives the protein CSVGGALPNEQFF.

Ten or more counts support this clonotype. This chain joins TRBV7-6 and TRBJ2-7, with 8 bases aligning to TRBD1. Germline trimming cut 5 bases from V and 4 bases from J; bases unmatched to any gene: 7. The CDR3 runs to 14 residues. Germline V gives CDR1 SGHVS, CDR2 FNYEAQ. As DNA, the CDR3 is TGTGCCAGCAGCCCTCCGGACAGGGCATACGAGCAGTACTTC. It is translated as CASSPPDRAYEQYF.

This clonotype was observed a handful of times. This sequence joins TRBV7-2 and TRBJ2-7; tentative D call: TRBD2 (5 bases). This CDR3 has 14 amino acids. CDR1 and CDR2 from the germline V gene are SGHTA and FQGNSA. Trimming took off 5 bases at V and 6 bases at J, with 17 bases between the two ends. The CDR3 loop reads CASSQAGILREQYF. CDR3 coding DNA: TGTGCCAGCAGCCAGGCGGGTATCCTGCGCGAGCAGTACTTC.

This clonotype was seen repeatedly, ten times or more. This chain uses TRBV4-2 with TRBJ2-5; 12 bases map to TRBD2. In germline, CDR1 is LGHNA, CDR2 YNFKEQ. V shed 3 bases, J shed 4 bases, and the junction held 0 bases outside the gene matches. This CDR3 spans 14 amino acids. CDR3 amino acids: CASSQGLAGETQYF. The CDR3 DNA is TGTGCCAGCAGCCAGGGACTAGCGGGAGAGACCCAGTACTTC.

On this clonotype itself: One end of the junction does not line up with germline, which may come from a read error. The gene calls are TRBV2 and TRBJ1-1; D is possibly TRBD1 (5 bases). Germline assignment: CDR1 SNHLY and CDR2 FYNNEI. The CDR3 has 13 amino acids. The CDR3 reads CASSKGLGTEAFF. In DNA, the CDR3 is TGTGCCAGCAGCAAGGGGTTAGGAACTGAGGCTTTCTTT.

This chain links TRBV6-5 with TRBJ1-1; D gene uncertain. V was trimmed by 6 bases and J by 4 bases, leaving 12 bases between them. The germline V gene has CDR1 MNHEY and CDR2 SVGAGI. The CDR3 sequence is 13 residues long. CDR3 loop: CASSQTRGTEAFF. Here the CDR3 DNA reads TGTGCCAGCAGCCAGACCCGAGGCACTGAAGCTTTCTTT.

The chain uses TRBV3-1 and TRBJ2-5; either TRBD1 or TRBD2 may supply D (5 bases each). Germline V gene lookup returns CDR1 LGHDT and CDR2 YNNKEL (reference sequence). V was pared by 0 bases and J by 9 bases, with 17 bases between. The CDR3 contains 15 residues. CDR3 region: CASSQDLGVLVAQYF. CDR3 DNA: TGTGCCAGCAGCCAAGATTTGGGGGTTCTGGTTGCCCAGTACTTC.